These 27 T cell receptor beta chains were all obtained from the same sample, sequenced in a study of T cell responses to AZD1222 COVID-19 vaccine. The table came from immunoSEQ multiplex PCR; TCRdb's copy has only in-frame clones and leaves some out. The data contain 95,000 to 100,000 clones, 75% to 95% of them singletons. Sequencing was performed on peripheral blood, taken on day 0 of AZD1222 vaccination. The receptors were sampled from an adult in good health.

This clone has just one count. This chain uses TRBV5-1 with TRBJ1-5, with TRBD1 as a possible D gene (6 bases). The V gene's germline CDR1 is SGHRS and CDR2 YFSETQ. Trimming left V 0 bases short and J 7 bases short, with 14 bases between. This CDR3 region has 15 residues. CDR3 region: CASSLGAGENQPQHF. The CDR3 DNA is TGCGCCAGCAGCTTGGGTGCAGGGGAGAACCAGCCCCAGCATTTT.

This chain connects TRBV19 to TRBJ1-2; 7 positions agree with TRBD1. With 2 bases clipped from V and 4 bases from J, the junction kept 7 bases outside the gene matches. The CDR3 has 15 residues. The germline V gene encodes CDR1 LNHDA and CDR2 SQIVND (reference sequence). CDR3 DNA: TGTGCCAGTAGTATAAGTGGGACAGCCCGCTATGGCTACACCTTC. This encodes CASSISGTARYGYTF.

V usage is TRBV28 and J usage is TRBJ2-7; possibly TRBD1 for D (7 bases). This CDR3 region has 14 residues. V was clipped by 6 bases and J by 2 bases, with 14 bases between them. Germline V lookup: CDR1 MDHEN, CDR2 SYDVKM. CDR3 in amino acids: CASRDQGGTYEQYF. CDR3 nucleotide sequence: TGTGCCAGCAGGGATCAGGGGGGCACCTACGAGCAGTACTTC. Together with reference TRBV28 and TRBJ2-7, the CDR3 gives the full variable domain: DVKVTQSSRYLVKRTGEKVFLECVQDMDHENMFWYRQDPGLGLRLIYFSYDVKMKEKGDIPEGYSVSREKKERFSLILESASTNQTSMYLCASRDQGGTYEQYFGPGTRLTVT.

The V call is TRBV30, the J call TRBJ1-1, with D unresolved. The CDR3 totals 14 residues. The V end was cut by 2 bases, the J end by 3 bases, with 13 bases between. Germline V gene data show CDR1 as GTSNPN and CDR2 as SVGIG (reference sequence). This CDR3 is CAWSHTSLDTEAFF. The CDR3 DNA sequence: TGTGCCTGGAGTCACACTTCTTTGGACACTGAAGCTTTCTTT.

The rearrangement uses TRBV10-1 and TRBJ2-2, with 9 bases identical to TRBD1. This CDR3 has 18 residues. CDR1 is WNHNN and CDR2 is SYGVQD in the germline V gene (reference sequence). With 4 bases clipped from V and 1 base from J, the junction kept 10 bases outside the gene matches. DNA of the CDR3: TGCGCCAGCAGTGCTCCGGAACAGGGGGCGATGAACACCGGGGAGCTGTTTTTT. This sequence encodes CASSAPEQGAMNTGELFF.

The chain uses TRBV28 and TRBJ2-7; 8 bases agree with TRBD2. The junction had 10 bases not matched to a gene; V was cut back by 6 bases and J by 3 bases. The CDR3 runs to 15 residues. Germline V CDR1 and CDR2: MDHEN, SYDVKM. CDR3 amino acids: CASSPTGGVYYEQYF. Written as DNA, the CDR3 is TGTGCCAGCAGCCCCACCGGGGGGGTATACTACGAGCAGTACTTC.

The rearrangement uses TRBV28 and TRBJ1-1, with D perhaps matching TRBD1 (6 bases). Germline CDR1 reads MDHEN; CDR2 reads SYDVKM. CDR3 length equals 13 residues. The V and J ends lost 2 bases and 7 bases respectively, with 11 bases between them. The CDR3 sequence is CASSLGGRGEAFF. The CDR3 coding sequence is TGTGCCAGCAGTTTAGGGGGCAGAGGTGAAGCTTTCTTT.

The CDR3 nucleotides read TGTGCCAGCAGTGGCCCATCGGACAGGTGGGAAACGGCAACTAATGAAAAACTGTTTTTT. Its translation: CASSGPSDRWETATNEKLFF. The chain couples TRBV2 to TRBJ1-4, with 7 bases that match TRBD1. The CDR3 runs to 20 residues. With V trimmed by 4 bases and J by 0 bases, 17 bases remained unmatched. Germline V gene data show CDR1 as SNHLY and CDR2 as FYNNEI.

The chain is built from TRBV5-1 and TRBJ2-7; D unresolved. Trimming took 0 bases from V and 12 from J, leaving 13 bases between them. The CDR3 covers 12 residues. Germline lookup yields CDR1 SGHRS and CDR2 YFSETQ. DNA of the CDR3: TGCGCCAGCAGCTTGGCCGGGTCCAACCCGTACTTC. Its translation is CASSLAGSNPYF.

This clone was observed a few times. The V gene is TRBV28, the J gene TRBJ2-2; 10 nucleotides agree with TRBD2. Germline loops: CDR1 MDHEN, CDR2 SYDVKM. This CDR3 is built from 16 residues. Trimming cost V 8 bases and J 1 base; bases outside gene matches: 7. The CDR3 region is CASGGWTSGNTGELFF. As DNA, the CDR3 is TGTGCCAGCGGGGGGTGGACTAGCGGGAACACCGGGGAGCTGTTTTTT.

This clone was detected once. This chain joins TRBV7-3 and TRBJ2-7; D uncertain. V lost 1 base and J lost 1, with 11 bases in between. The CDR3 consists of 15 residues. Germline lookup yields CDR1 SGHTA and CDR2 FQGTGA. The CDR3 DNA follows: TGTGCCAGCAGCTTAAATCCCAGCGAATCCTACGAGCAGTACTTC. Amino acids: CASSLNPSESYEQYF.

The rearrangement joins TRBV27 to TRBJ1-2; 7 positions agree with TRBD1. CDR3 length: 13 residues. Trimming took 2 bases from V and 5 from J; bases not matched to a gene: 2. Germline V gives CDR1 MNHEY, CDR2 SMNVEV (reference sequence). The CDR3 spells CASSLNRGYGYTF. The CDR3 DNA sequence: TGTGCCAGCAGTTTAAACAGGGGATATGGCTACACCTTC.

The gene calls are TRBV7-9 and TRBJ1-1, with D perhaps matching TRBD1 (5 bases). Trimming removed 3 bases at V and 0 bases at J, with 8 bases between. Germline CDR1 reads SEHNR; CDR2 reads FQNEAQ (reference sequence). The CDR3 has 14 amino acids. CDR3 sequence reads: CASSFVGVNTEAFF. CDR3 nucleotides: TGTGCCAGCAGCTTCGTGGGGGTGAACACTGAAGCTTTCTTT.

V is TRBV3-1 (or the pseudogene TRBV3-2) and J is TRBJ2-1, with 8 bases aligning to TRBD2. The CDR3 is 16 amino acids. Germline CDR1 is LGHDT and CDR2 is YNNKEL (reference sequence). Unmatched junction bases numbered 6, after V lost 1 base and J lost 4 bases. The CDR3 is CASSQVPSGGYNEQFF. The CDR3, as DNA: TGTGCCAGCAGCCAAGTTCCAAGCGGGGGATACAATGAGCAGTTCTTC.

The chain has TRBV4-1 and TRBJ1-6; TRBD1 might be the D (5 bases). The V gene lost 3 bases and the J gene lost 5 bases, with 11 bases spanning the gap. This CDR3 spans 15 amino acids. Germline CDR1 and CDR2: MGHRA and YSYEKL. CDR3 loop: CASSHGRGNNSPLHF. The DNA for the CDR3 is TGCGCCAGCAGCCATGGTCGGGGGAATAATTCACCCCTCCACTTT.

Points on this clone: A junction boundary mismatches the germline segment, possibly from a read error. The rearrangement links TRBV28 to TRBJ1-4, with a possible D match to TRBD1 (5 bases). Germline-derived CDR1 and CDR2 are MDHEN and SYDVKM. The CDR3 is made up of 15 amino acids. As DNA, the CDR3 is TGTGCCAGCAGAACCCCGGGACCAACGAATGAAAAACTGTTTTTT. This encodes CASRTPGPTNEKLFF.

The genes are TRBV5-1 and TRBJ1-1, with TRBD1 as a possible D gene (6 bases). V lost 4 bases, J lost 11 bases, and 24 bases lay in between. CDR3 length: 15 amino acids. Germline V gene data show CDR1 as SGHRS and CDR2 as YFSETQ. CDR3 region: CASSPFVTADSKAFF. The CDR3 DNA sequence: TGCGCCAGCAGCCCCTTTGTCACTGCGGACAGTAAGGCTTTCTTT. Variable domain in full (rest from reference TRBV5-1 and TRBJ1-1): KAGVTQTPRYLIKTRGQQVTLSCSPISGHRSVSWYQQTPGQGLQFLFEYFSETQRNKGNFPGRFSGRQFSNSRSEMNVSTLELGDSALYLCASSPFVTADSKAFFGQGTRLTVV.

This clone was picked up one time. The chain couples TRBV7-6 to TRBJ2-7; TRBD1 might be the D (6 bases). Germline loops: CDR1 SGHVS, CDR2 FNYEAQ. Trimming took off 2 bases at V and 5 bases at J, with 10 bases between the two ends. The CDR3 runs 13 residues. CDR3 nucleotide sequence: TGTGCCAGCAGCTTAAACAGGGAAGACGAGCAGTACTTC. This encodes CASSLNREDEQYF.

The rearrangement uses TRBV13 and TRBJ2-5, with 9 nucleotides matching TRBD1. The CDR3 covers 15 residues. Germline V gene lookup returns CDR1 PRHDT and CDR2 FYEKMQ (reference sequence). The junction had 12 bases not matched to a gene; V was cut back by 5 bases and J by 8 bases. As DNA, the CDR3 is TGTGCCAGCAGCGCACAGCGGGACAGGGTGGGTACCCAGTACTTC. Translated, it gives CASSAQRDRVGTQYF.

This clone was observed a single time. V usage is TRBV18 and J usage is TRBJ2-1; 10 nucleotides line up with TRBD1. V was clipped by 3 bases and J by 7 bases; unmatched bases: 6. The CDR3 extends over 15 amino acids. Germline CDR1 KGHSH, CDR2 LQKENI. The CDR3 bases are TGTGCCAGCTCACCGGGACAGGGGAGTGGTAATGAGCAGTTCTTC. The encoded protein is CASSPGQGSGNEQFF.

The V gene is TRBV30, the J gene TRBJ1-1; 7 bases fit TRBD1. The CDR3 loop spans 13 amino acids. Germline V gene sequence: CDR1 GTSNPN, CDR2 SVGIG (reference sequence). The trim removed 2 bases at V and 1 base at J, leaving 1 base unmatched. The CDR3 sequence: CAWSRTGNTEAFF. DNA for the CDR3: TGTGCCTGGAGTCGGACAGGGAACACTGAAGCTTTCTTT.

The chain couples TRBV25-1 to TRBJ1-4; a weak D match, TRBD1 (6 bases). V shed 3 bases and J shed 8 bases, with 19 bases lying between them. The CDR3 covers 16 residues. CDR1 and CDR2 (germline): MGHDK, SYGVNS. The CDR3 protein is CASSEGPGHMVEKLFF. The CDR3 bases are TGTGCCAGCAGTGAGGGACCGGGACATATGGTCGAAAAACTGTTTTTT.

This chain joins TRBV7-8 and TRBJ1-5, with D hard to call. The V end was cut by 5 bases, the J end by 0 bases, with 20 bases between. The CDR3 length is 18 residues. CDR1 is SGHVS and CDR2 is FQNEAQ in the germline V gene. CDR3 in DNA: TGTGCCAGCAGCCTAGTAGGCCAGAGTAAGCTTAGCAATCAGCCCCAGCATTTT. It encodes CASSLVGQSKLSNQPQHF.

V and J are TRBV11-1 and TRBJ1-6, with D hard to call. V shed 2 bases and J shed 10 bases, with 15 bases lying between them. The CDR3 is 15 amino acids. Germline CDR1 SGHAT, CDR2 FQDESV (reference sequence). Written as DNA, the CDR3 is TGTGCCAGCAGCTTATCCCCACTAAGGGAATCACCCCTCCACTTT. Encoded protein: CASSLSPLRESPLHF.

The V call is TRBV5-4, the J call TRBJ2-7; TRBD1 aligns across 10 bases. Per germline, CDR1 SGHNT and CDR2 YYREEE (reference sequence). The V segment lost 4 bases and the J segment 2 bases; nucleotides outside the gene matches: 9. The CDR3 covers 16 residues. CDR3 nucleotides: TGTGCCAGCAGCCCCAAGACAGGGGGCAGAACCTACGAGCAGTACTTC. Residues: CASSPKTGGRTYEQYF. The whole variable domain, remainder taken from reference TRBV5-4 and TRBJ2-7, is ETGVTQSPTHLIKTRGQQVTLRCSSQSGHNTVSWYQQALGQGPQFIFQYYREEENGRGNFPPRFSGLQFPNYSSELNVNALELDDSALYLCASSPKTGGRTYEQYFGPGTRLTVT.

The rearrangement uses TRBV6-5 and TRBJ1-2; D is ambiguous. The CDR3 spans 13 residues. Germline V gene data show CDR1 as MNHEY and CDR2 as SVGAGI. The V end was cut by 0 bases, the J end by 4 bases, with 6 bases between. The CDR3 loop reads CASSYSTGYGYTF. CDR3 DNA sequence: TGTGCCAGCAGTTACTCGACGGGCTATGGCTACACCTTC.

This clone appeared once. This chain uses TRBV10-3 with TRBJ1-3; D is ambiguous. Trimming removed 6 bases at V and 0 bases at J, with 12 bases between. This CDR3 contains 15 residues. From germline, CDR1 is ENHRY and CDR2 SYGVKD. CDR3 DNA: TGTGCCATCAGCTTCTTCGGGCTCTCTGGAAACACCATATATTTT. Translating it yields CAISFFGLSGNTIYF.